This T cell receptor (beta chain) was identified in a study of blood T cell repertoires in COVID-19. Overall study: There were acute and convalescent COVID-19 samples, and they came from the United States, Italy and Spain. Sample material is recorded as cDNA or gDNA derived from T cells, B-cell-depleted T cells, or PBMCs.

Data came from immunoSEQ multiplex PCR; TCRdb stores just in-frame clones and leaves some out. The table shows roughly 200,000 clones, with roughly 80% occurring only once. Deletions cut 6 bases from V and 8 bases from J, with 11 bases between. The CDR3 length is 12 residues. The material sequenced was peripheral blood. The TCR originated in a woman older than 75 with active or convalescent COVID-19. This rearrangement joins TRBV12-3 or TRBV12-4 to TRBJ1-5; D may be TRBD1 (5 bases). The CDR3 here is CASREGGEPQHF. Here the CDR3 DNA reads TGTGCCAGCAGAGAGGGAGGGGAGCCCCAGCATTTT.